The 32 T cell receptor beta chains reported below all come from one sample, sequenced in a study of cytomegalovirus exposure and HLA in healthy donors. In the PCR, 60 Vbeta and 13 Jbeta primers were used. Some clones are missing from TCRdb's copy, which holds only in-frame ones; the method was immunoSEQ multiplex PCR. The sample has some 170,000 clones, roughly 71% seen once. The specimen sequenced was PBMCs. The receptors were gathered from a woman aged 45-59 years in good health and CMV-seropositive.

This chain uses TRBV5-4 with TRBJ2-3; maybe TRBD2 (6 bases). The CDR3 extends over 15 amino acids. Trimming shortened V by 5 bases and J by 1 base, and 14 bases separated the two germline ends. Per germline, CDR1 SGHNT and CDR2 YYREEE (reference sequence). This chain's CDR3 is CASRPEGSRTDTQYF. The CDR3, as DNA: TGTGCCAGCAGACCGGAGGGGTCTCGCACAGATACGCAGTATTTT.

This clone was picked up a small number of times. V gene TRBV29-1 combines with J gene TRBJ1-1; D is perhaps TRBD1 (5 bases). V was trimmed by 6 bases and J by 4 bases, leaving 15 bases between them. Germline loops: CDR1 SQVTM, CDR2 ANQGSEA. This CDR3 comprises 13 residues. CDR3 sequence: CSVRQGSVTEAFF. The CDR3, as DNA: TGCAGCGTACGGCAGGGATCGGTCACTGAAGCTTTCTTT.

The V and J genes are TRBV7-3 and TRBJ2-3; D might be TRBD2 (5 bases). The germline V gene encodes CDR1 SGHTA and CDR2 FQGTGA. The CDR3 loop spans 13 amino acids. Trimming removed 3 bases at V and 3 bases at J, with 7 bases between. The CDR3 sequence: CASSFRGTDTQYF. The CDR3 nucleotides are TGTGCCAGCAGCTTCCGGGGAACAGATACGCAGTATTTT.

This clone was observed a single time. This sample includes further DNA sequences coding for the same CDR3. This rearrangement joins TRBV7-2 to TRBJ2-3; 8 bases line up with TRBD2. With 3 bases clipped from V and 3 bases from J, the junction kept 5 bases outside the gene matches. From germline, CDR1 is SGHTA and CDR2 FQGNSA. CDR3 length: 15 residues. CDR3 nucleotides: TGTGCCAGCAGCTTGGGTCGGGGGGGGACAGATACGCAGTATTTT. Translating gives CASSLGRGGTDTQYF.

For the CDR3, the DNA is TGTGCCACCAGCAGAAGGACTAGCGGGGAAGCAGATACGCAGTATTTT. It translates to CATSRRTSGEADTQYF. This sequence joins TRBV15 and TRBJ2-3; 12 nucleotides match TRBD2. Trimming removed 2 bases from V and 4 bases from J; junction bases left unmatched: 4. Germline CDR1 reads LNHNV; CDR2 reads YYDKDF (reference sequence). This CDR3 has 16 amino acids.

The gene calls are TRBV7-3 and TRBJ2-1; D might be TRBD1 (7 bases). The V end lost 5 bases, the J end lost 5 bases, and 13 bases lay between the germline ends. There are 14 residues in the CDR3. In germline, CDR1 is SGHTA, CDR2 FQGTGA. CDR3 sequence: CASSPQGGHNEQFF. The DNA for the CDR3 is TGTGCCAGCAGCCCGCAGGGGGGACACAATGAGCAGTTCTTC.

This clone was recorded a few times. The identical CDR3 is also encoded by other nucleotide sequences in the sample. The chain carries TRBV11-3 and TRBJ2-3, with D uncertain. This CDR3 is 14 amino acids long. CDR1 is SGHNT, CDR2 YENEEA, per germline. V was pared by 5 bases and J by 3 bases, with 12 bases between. The CDR3 DNA is TGTGCCAGCAGCCTAACAGCATCGACAGATACGCAGTATTTT. Protein product: CASSLTASTDTQYF.

The chain combines TRBV9 with TRBJ2-2; 7 nucleotides line up with TRBD2. With V trimmed by 0 bases and J by 1 base, 6 bases remained unmatched. Germline lookup yields CDR1 SGDLS and CDR2 YYNGEE. This CDR3 region has 17 residues. In DNA form, the CDR3 reads TGTGCCAGCAGCGTAGAATCGAGCGGGGTGAACACCGGGGAGCTGTTTTTT. It is translated as CASSVESSGVNTGELFF.

The V and J genes are TRBV18 and TRBJ1-2; D remains ambiguous. Trimming left V 5 bases short and J 7 bases short, with 11 bases between. The CDR3 consists of 12 residues. CDR1 is KGHSH and CDR2 is LQKENI in the germline V gene. This CDR3 reads CASSALPTGYTF. For the CDR3, the DNA is TGTGCCAGCTCAGCGCTCCCCACTGGCTACACCTTC.

This rearrangement joins TRBV27 to TRBJ1-6; perhaps TRBD1 as D (6 bases). Germline values: CDR1 MNHEY, CDR2 SMNVEV (reference sequence). The CDR3 is 14 residues long. V was shortened by 6 bases and J by 11 bases, with 17 bases between the two germline ends. The CDR3 nucleotides are TGTGCCAGCAGCATCCGACAGGCTACGCCACCCCTCCACTTT. This translates into CASSIRQATPPLHF.

The chain uses TRBV10-3 and TRBJ2-1, with TRBD2 matching over 11 bases. J lost 9 bases, V lost 4 bases, and 8 bases had no gene match. The CDR3 has 15 amino acids. Germline V gene sequence: CDR1 ENHRY, CDR2 SYGVKD. This CDR3 is CAISGTSGGLSEQFF. CDR3 nucleotides: TGTGCCATCAGTGGAACTAGCGGGGGATTGAGTGAGCAGTTCTTC.

This chain uses TRBV6-1 with TRBJ2-7, with unresolved D. Looked up from germline, CDR1 is MNHNS and CDR2 is SASEGT. V was shortened by 6 bases and J by 4 bases, with 7 bases between the two germline ends. This CDR3 spans 11 amino acids. The CDR3 DNA follows: TGTGCCAGCAGAAAAGAGTACGAGCAGTACTTC. Translation gives CASRKEYEQYF.

The V call is TRBV4-2, the J call TRBJ2-3, with D tentatively TRBD1 (6 bases). Germline loops: CDR1 LGHNA, CDR2 YNFKEQ. V was clipped by 0 bases and J by 10 bases, with 14 bases between them. The CDR3 covers 14 residues. The CDR3 DNA sequence: TGTGCCAGCAGCCAAGATCTTCGAGGGGGAGCGCAGTATTTT. This codes for CASSQDLRGGAQYF.

The chain has TRBV5-1 and TRBJ1-4; D might be TRBD1 (6 bases). This CDR3 spans 15 amino acids. CDR1 and CDR2 from the germline V gene are SGHRS and YFSETQ. V lost 3 bases and J lost 8, with 17 bases in between. CDR3 coding DNA: TGCGCCAGCAGCTCCGGGACATCGGGGGGCGAAAAACTGTTTTTT. Residues: CASSSGTSGGEKLFF.

The CDR3 nucleotides read TGTGCCAGCAGCCAACTCTTCAGGGGTACCGGGGAGCTGTTTTTT. This gives the protein CASSQLFRGTGELFF. The rearrangement uses TRBV7-8 and TRBJ2-2, with D maybe TRBD1 (6 bases). V lost 5 bases to trimming and J lost 5 bases, with 15 bases between them. CDR1 is SGHVS, CDR2 FQNEAQ, per germline. This CDR3 region has 15 residues.

The genes are TRBV4-1 and TRBJ2-7; 9 positions agree with TRBD1. The ends lost 1 base at V and 1 base at J; junction bases unmatched: 11. CDR1 MGHRA and CDR2 YSYEKL come from the germline V gene. The CDR3 length is 18 residues. The CDR3 here is CASSQVPGQGTGSYEQYF. CDR3 nucleotide sequence: TGCGCCAGCAGCCAAGTTCCGGGACAGGGAACAGGGTCCTACGAGCAGTACTTC.

V is TRBV11-2 and J is TRBJ2-5, with 7 bases fitting TRBD2. Per germline, CDR1 SGHAT and CDR2 FQNNGV. The CDR3 totals 13 residues. Unmatched junction bases numbered 3, after V lost 5 bases and J lost 3 bases. Written as DNA, the CDR3 is TGTGCCAGCAGCCTCCGGGAGGAAGAGACCCAGTACTTC. This codes for CASSLREEETQYF.

This rearrangement joins TRBV9 to TRBJ1-5, with 7 bases fitting TRBD1. Per the germline V gene, CDR1 is SGDLS and CDR2 is YYNGEE. With V trimmed by 0 bases and J by 6 bases, 3 bases remained unmatched. The CDR3 contains 14 residues. The CDR3 DNA sequence: TGTGCCAGCAGCGTAGGACAGGGCCCTCAGCCCCAGCATTTT. This translates into CASSVGQGPQPQHF.

This chain's CDR3 is CASRTGGFPYEQYF. CDR3 nucleotides: TGTGCCAGTCGGACAGGGGGCTTCCCCTACGAGCAGTACTTC. V gene TRBV19 combines with J gene TRBJ2-7; 11 bases map to TRBD1. The ends lost 8 bases at V and 2 bases at J; junction bases unmatched: 5. The CDR3 is 14 residues long. CDR1 is LNHDA, CDR2 SQIVND, per germline (reference sequence). Full variable domain (remainder filled in from reference TRBV19 and TRBJ2-7): DGGITQSPKYLFRKEGQNVTLSCEQNLNHDAMYWYRQDPGQGLRLIYYSQIVNDFQKGDIAEGYSVSREKKESFPLTVTSAQKNPTAFYLCASRTGGFPYEQYFGPGTRLTVT.

The rearrangement joins TRBV7-6 to TRBJ2-2, with TRBD2 as a possible D gene (5 bases). The CDR3 is made up of 14 amino acids. V was shortened by 5 bases and J by 7 bases, with 14 bases between the two germline ends. Germline lookup yields CDR1 SGHVS and CDR2 FNYEAQ. The CDR3 coding sequence is TGTGCCAGCAGCCAGGCCCTAGCTGGCGGGGAGCTGTTTTTT. Residues: CASSQALAGGELFF.

This chain joins TRBV9 and TRBJ1-5; TRBD1 aligns across 8 bases. The V gene end was trimmed by 3 bases and the J gene end by 4 bases; junction bases not matched to a gene: 24. Germline V gene sequence: CDR1 SGDLS, CDR2 YYNGEE. This CDR3 comprises 21 residues. CDR3 sequence: CASSALADTWTGPHLNQPQHF. Here the CDR3 DNA reads TGTGCCAGCAGCGCGCTAGCGGATACCTGGACAGGGCCGCATCTAAATCAGCCCCAGCATTTT. The entire variable domain, with the rest obtained from reference TRBV9 and TRBJ1-5, is as follows: DSGVTQTPKHLITATGQRVTLRCSPRSGDLSVYWYQQSLDQGLQFLIQYYNGEERAKGNILERFSAQQFPDLHSELNLSSLELGDSALYFCASSALADTWTGPHLNQPQHFGDGTRLSIL.

The rearrangement uses TRBV30 and TRBJ1-1; D is possibly TRBD1 (5 bases). CDR3 length equals 13 residues. V lost 4 bases and J lost 4, with 13 bases in between. Germline CDR1 GTSNPN, CDR2 SVGIG (reference sequence). Here the CDR3 reads CAWNRPIVTEAFF. CDR3 nucleotide sequence: TGTGCCTGGAACAGGCCCATAGTCACTGAAGCTTTCTTT.

The V call is TRBV5-1, the J call TRBJ2-5, with D perhaps TRBD1 (6 bases). Per the germline V gene, CDR1 is SGHRS and CDR2 is YFSETQ. CDR3 length: 18 residues. The V end lost 0 bases, the J end lost 1 base, and 19 bases lay between the germline ends. CDR3 residues: CASSLAVLGARGQETQYF. The CDR3 nucleotides are TGCGCCAGCAGCTTGGCCGTTTTGGGGGCGAGGGGCCAAGAGACCCAGTACTTC.

The chain combines TRBV4-1 with TRBJ2-5; 14 nucleotides align to TRBD2. Trimming removed 0 bases from V and 5 bases from J; junction bases left unmatched: 5. Per germline, CDR1 MGHRA and CDR2 YSYEKL. This CDR3 comprises 17 residues. CDR3 protein: CASSQEGLAGVVETQYF. DNA of the CDR3: TGCGCCAGCAGCCAAGAGGGACTAGCGGGGGTCGTTGAGACCCAGTACTTC.

The rearrangement links TRBV7-6 to TRBJ2-3; 8 bases line up with TRBD2. In germline, CDR1 is SGHVS, CDR2 FNYEAQ. The CDR3 covers 14 residues. J was trimmed by 10 bases and V by 6 bases; bases with no gene match: 12. In DNA, the CDR3 is TGTGCCAGCAGGGTCGGGGGGGGCGGTGGTTCGCAGTATTTT. As protein: CASRVGGGGGSQYF.

This rearrangement joins TRBV5-1 to TRBJ2-5; D gene unclear. V gave up 2 bases and J gave up 1 base, with 9 bases separating them. This CDR3 is 14 amino acids long. Germline loops: CDR1 SGHRS, CDR2 YFSETQ. CDR3 region: CASSFQATQETQYF. DNA for the CDR3: TGCGCCAGCAGCTTTCAGGCCACCCAAGAGACCCAGTACTTC.

The V and J genes are TRBV5-5 and TRBJ2-7, with D possibly matching TRBD1 (6 bases). The V end was cut by 0 bases, the J end by 6 bases, with 10 bases between. Germline CDR1 is SGHKS and CDR2 is YYEKEE (reference sequence). The CDR3 extends over 13 amino acids. The CDR3 DNA is TGTGCCAGCAGCTTGGTGCCAGGGGCCGAGCAGTACTTC. As protein: CASSLVPGAEQYF.

The chain joins TRBV9 to TRBJ1-1; TRBD1 matches 12 bases. Per the germline V gene, CDR1 is SGDLS and CDR2 is YYNGEE. CDR3 length: 16 amino acids. Trimming cost V 4 bases and J 2 bases; bases outside gene matches: 6. CDR3 nucleotides: TGTGCCAGCAGCTCGGGACAGGGGGCCGGTAACACTGAAGCTTTCTTT. Protein: CASSSGQGAGNTEAFF.

There are a few counts of this clone. V gene TRBV4-1 combines with J gene TRBJ1-5; D gene unclear. Germline V CDR1 and CDR2: MGHRA, YSYEKL. The V end lost 2 bases, the J end lost 2 bases, and 13 bases lay between the germline ends. CDR3 length equals 16 residues. The CDR3 coding sequence is TGCGCCAGCAGCCAATCTGGCTACGGGGGCAATCAGCCCCAGCATTTT. It is translated as CASSQSGYGGNQPQHF.

This chain uses TRBV28 with TRBJ1-2, with a possible D match to TRBD1 (6 bases). The CDR3 is made up of 14 amino acids. Germline CDR1 reads MDHEN; CDR2 reads SYDVKM. Trimming pared 6 bases from V and 3 bases from J, leaving 14 bases between. The CDR3 reads CASRVGASDYGYTF. CDR3 sequence (DNA): TGTGCCAGCAGGGTGGGGGCGTCCGACTATGGCTACACCTTC.

The chain couples TRBV7-6 to TRBJ2-7; TRBD1 matches 9 bases. The CDR3 is made up of 15 amino acids. The trim removed 2 bases at V and 2 bases at J, leaving 4 bases unmatched. In germline, CDR1 is SGHVS, CDR2 FNYEAQ. CDR3 bases: TGTGCCAGCAGCTTATCCGGGACAGGGCCCTACGAGCAGTACTTC. Protein product: CASSLSGTGPYEQYF.

A few counts support this clone. The chain uses TRBV5-5 and TRBJ2-7, with D unresolved. The CDR3 length is 14 residues. The ends were cut back, 1 base at V and 3 bases at J, with 11 bases in the middle. Germline lookup yields CDR1 SGHKS and CDR2 YYEKEE (reference sequence). The CDR3 nucleotides are TGTGCCAGCAGCTTGATTGGCATTGGCTACGAGCAGTACTTC. Translated: CASSLIGIGYEQYF.